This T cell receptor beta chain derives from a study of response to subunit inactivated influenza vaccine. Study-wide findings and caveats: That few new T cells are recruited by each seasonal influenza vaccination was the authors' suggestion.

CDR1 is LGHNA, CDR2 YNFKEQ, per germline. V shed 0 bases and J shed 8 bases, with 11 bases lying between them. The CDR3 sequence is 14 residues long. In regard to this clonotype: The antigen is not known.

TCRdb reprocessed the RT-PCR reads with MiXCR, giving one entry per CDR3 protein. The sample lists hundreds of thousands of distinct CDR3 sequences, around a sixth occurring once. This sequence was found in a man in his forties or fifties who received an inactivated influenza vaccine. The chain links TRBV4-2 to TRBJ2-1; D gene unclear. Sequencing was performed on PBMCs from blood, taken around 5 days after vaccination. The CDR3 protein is CASSQDPGMHEQFF. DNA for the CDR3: TGTGCCAGCAGCCAAGACCCAGGCATGCATGAGCAGTTCTTC.